A single sample is the source of the 25 T cell receptor beta chains below, sequenced in a study of kidney transplant recipient with SARS-CoV-2 infection. One entry per CDR3 protein, called by TCRdb with MiXCR from the reads. Among some 220,000 distinct CDR3 sequences listed, around 26% were seen once. The source material was a blood sample, sampled at baseline and on roughly day 120 from a kidney transplant recipient. These receptors were taken from a male patient aged 30 to 39 who had COVID-19 and was a kidney transplant recipient. Some T cells may be provided by the graft donor.

In the case of this clonotype: This may be a read error, as it is one base from a much larger clone. The rearrangement links TRBV6-8 to TRBJ2-7; 7 bases are shared with TRBD2. The CDR3 is made up of 15 amino acids. The V gene's germline CDR1 is MNHGY and CDR2 SAAAGT. The CDR3 protein is CAGRPLAESSYEQYF. The CDR3, as DNA: TGTGCCGGCAGGCCTCTAGCGGAAAGCTCCTACGAGCAGTACTTC.

On this clonotype: Since a much larger clone is just one base distant, this may be a read error. V and J are TRBV3-1 and TRBJ1-1; D gene uncertain. From germline, CDR1 is LGHDT and CDR2 YNNKEL (reference sequence). The CDR3 sequence is 17 residues long. In DNA form, the CDR3 reads TGTGTCAGCAGCGCCATTTTTCCCATTTCAATTCGCACTGAAGCTTTCTTT. This sequence encodes CVSSAIFPISIRTEAFF.

This clonotype was seen repeatedly, ten times or more. The chain is built from TRBV9 and TRBJ2-1; D is uncertain. Germline loops: CDR1 SGDLS, CDR2 YYNGEE. V lost 3 bases and J lost 3, with 16 bases in between. This CDR3 contains 16 residues. Here the CDR3 DNA reads TGTGCCAGCAGCGCAAACCTGAGGCTCGACTACAATGAGCAGTTCTTC. Protein product: CASSANLRLDYNEQFF.

In its sample, this clonotype was seen many times. The V gene is TRBV10-3, the J gene TRBJ2-6, with TRBD1 matching 8 bases. J lost 4 bases, V lost 7 bases, and 9 bases had no gene match. The CDR3 has 16 residues. Germline-derived CDR1 and CDR2 are ENHRY and SYGVKD. The CDR3 nucleotides read TGTGCCATCAATCAGGACAGGGTATCCGGGGCCAACGTCCTGACTTTC. Translating it yields CAINQDRVSGANVLTF.

This clonotype was detected only a few times. This chain joins TRBV3-1 and TRBJ2-3; 7 bases match TRBD1. Germline CDR1 is LGHDT and CDR2 is YNNKEL (reference sequence). This CDR3 is 14 amino acids long. V lost 5 bases, J lost 4 bases, and 6 bases stayed unmatched. CDR3 residues: CASSRGGGADTQYF. The CDR3 DNA sequence: TGTGCCAGCAGCAGAGGGGGCGGCGCAGATACGCAGTATTTT.

Concerning this clonotype itself: Being one base from a much bigger clone, this may be a read error. This chain links TRBV20-1 with TRBJ1-2; D unclear. The germline V and J ends were trimmed by 2 bases and 7 bases, with 8 bases remaining between them. The germline gives CDR1 DFQATT, CDR2 SNEGSKA (reference sequence). This CDR3 has 11 amino acids. The CDR3 is CSARWASGYTF. CDR3 sequence (DNA): TGCAGTGCTAGATGGGCAAGTGGCTACACCTTC.

V is TRBV2 and J is TRBJ2-3; D is perhaps TRBD1 or TRBD2 (6 bases each). Germline CDR1 and CDR2: SNHLY and FYNNEI. This CDR3 is built from 16 residues. The CDR3 bases are TGTGCTCTAACGCCTGAACAGGGAGGTTCAATGGATACGCAGTATTTT. It yields the protein CALTPEQGGSMDTQYF.

About this clonotype: This may be a read error: a much more frequent sequence differs by one nucleotide. This chain connects TRBV6-8 to TRBJ1-2; D is uncertain. This CDR3 contains 17 residues. Germline V gives CDR1 MNHGY, CDR2 SAAAGT. Trimming removed 5 bases at V and 4 bases at J, with 23 bases between. CDR3 DNA: TGTGCCAGCAGTGAGGAAACACGCTCTAGAAGGACCTATGGCTACACCTTC. The encoded protein is CASSEETRSRRTYGYTF.

Worth noting for this clonotype: This may arise from a read error, as a much more abundant clone is one base away. The chain links TRBV7-8 to TRBJ1-2; D gene unclear. Trimming removed 10 bases from V and 4 bases from J, with 19 bases in between. The germline gives CDR1 SGHVS, CDR2 FQNEAQ. This CDR3 is 14 amino acids long. DNA for the CDR3: TGTGCCAACGCCTCGCGTCCAGCCAGCTATGGCTACACCTTC. Amino acid sequence: CANASRPASYGYTF. The complete variable domain, with remaining parts taken from reference TRBV7-8 and TRBJ1-2, reads GAGVSQSPRYKVAKRGQDVALRCDPISGHVSLFWYQQALGQGPEFLTYFQNEAQLDKSGLPSDRFFAERPEGSVSTLKIQRTQQEDSAVYLCANASRPASYGYTFGSGTRLTVV.

The genes are TRBV6-5 and TRBJ2-3, with D perhaps assigned TRBD1 or TRBD2 (5 bases each). CDR3 length equals 13 residues. CDR1 is MNHEY, CDR2 SVGAGI, per germline. Deletions cut 8 bases from V and 6 bases from J, with 15 bases between. The DNA of the CDR3 is TGTGCCAGCGGGGACGGGACCCGGGATACGCAGTATTTT. Its protein is CASGDGTRDTQYF.

This clonotype was seen ten or more times. The chain uses TRBV12-3 or TRBV12-4 and TRBJ2-7, with 7 bases aligning to TRBD1. The J call may be incorrect, as the DNA end agrees better with TRBJ2-5. The CDR3 is 14 residues long. The CDR3 DNA reads TGTGCCAGCAACTCCGGGACAGCTGAAGAGACCCAGTACTTC. This encodes CASNSGTAEETQYF.

This clonotype has ten or more counts. The chain joins TRBV5-1 to TRBJ2-1; 10 bases line up with TRBD2. This CDR3 has 17 amino acids. V lost 4 bases and J lost 7; bases outside the gene matches: 14. Germline V gives CDR1 SGHRS, CDR2 YFSETQ. In nucleotides, the CDR3 is TGCGCCAGCAGCCGACGGCCCAGCGGGAGGGCGGAGAATGAGCAGTTCTTC. Protein sequence: CASSRRPSGRAENEQFF. Combining the CDR3 with reference TRBV5-1 and TRBJ2-1 gives the whole variable domain KAGVTQTPRYLIKTRGQQVTLSCSPISGHRSVSWYQQTPGQGLQFLFEYFSETQRNKGNFPGRFSGRQFSNSRSEMNVSTLELGDSALYLCASSRRPSGRAENEQFFGPGTRLTVL.

This clonotype was recorded many times. V is TRBV4-1 and J is TRBJ1-4; D call uncertain. The V end lost 0 bases, the J end lost 11 bases, and 13 bases lay between the germline ends. Germline V gene sequence: CDR1 MGHRA, CDR2 YSYEKL. The CDR3 length is 14 residues. The CDR3 loop reads CASSQDRSSNKLFF. The DNA of the CDR3 is TGCGCCAGCAGCCAAGACAGGTCCAGTAATAAACTGTTTTTT.

This sequence joins TRBV12-3 or TRBV12-4 and TRBJ2-1; 12 nucleotides align to TRBD2. V lost 6 bases and J lost 8; bases outside the gene matches: 5. The CDR3 is 14 residues long. The CDR3 DNA sequence: TGTGCCAGCAGGTGGACTAGCGGGGTTGATGAGCAGTTCTTC. Its protein product is CASRWTSGVDEQFF.

This clonotype was observed at least ten times. V and J are TRBV20-1 and TRBJ2-2, with TRBD2 identical over 11 bases. J was trimmed by 2 bases and V by 4 bases; bases with no gene match: 3. The CDR3 spans 15 residues. Germline CDR1 reads DFQATT; CDR2 reads SNEGSKA (reference sequence). For the CDR3, the DNA is TGCAGTGCTACCCTAGCGGGAGGAAACACCGGGGAGCTGTTTTTT. Its translation is CSATLAGGNTGELFF.

This clonotype came up many times. The genes are TRBV7-9 and TRBJ1-2; 7 bases are a match to TRBD1. Germline V lookup: CDR1 SEHNR, CDR2 FQNEAQ (reference sequence). V dropped 1 base and J dropped 6; count of bases not matched to a gene: 11. The CDR3 consists of 16 residues. The CDR3 protein is CASSLGGGASRDGYTF. The DNA for the CDR3 is TGTGCCAGCAGCTTAGGAGGGGGCGCTTCCCGAGATGGCTACACCTTC.

About this clonotype: A read error may be the cause here, since a much bigger clone is one base away. The genes are TRBV10-2 and TRBJ1-2; a possible D gene is TRBD1 (5 bases). Looked up from germline, CDR1 is WSHSY and CDR2 is SAAADI. The CDR3 loop spans 15 amino acids. The CDR3 loop reads CASSEWGGGYNGYAF. The CDR3 coding sequence is TGCGCCAGCAGTGAGTGGGGTGGGGGATACAATGGCTACGCCTTC.

This clonotype was seen at least ten times. The chain recombines TRBV5-1 with TRBJ2-5; D is uncertain. Per the germline V gene, CDR1 is SGHRS and CDR2 is YFSETQ. There are 14 residues in the CDR3. Trimming left V 2 bases short and J 7 bases short, with 15 bases between. Written as DNA, the CDR3 is TGCGCCAGCAGCTTAGACCCCGCGGATGGGACCCAGTACTTC. Translation gives CASSLDPADGTQYF.

For this clonotype: A much larger clone sits a single nucleotide away, making a read error possible. V gene TRBV7-6 combines with J gene TRBJ1-2; D unresolved. CDR3 length: 17 amino acids. Between the trimmed V and J ends, which lost 5 bases and 4 bases, there was a span of 23 bases. Germline CDR1 reads SGHVS; CDR2 reads FNYEAQ. CDR3 residues: CASSGSSESRKTYGYTF. For the CDR3, the DNA is TGTGCCAGCAGCGGGTCCAGTGAATCTCGAAAGACCTATGGCTACACCTTC.

This clonotype has at least ten counts. J is TRBJ1-2 and V is TRBV6-4; D gene uncertain. Germline values: CDR1 MRHNA, CDR2 SNTAGT. The V and J ends lost 5 bases and 4 bases respectively, with 23 bases between them. The CDR3 has 17 amino acids. As DNA, the CDR3 is TGTGCCAGCAGTTTTAACATCTCACACGGAAAGACCTATGGCTACACCTTC. This translates into CASSFNISHGKTYGYTF.

This clonotype appeared many times. The chain combines TRBV5-1 with TRBJ2-1; D uncertain. Germline CDR1 and CDR2: SGHRS and YFSETQ. V lost 0 bases, J lost 7 bases, and 11 bases lay in between. This CDR3 has 14 residues. The CDR3 nucleotides are TGCGCCAGCAGCTTGGAACCCGGGTTGAATGAGCAGTTCTTC. Protein: CASSLEPGLNEQFF.

This clonotype was found many times. CDR3 residues: CASSGKHESRKTYGYTF. The CDR3 bases are TGTGCCAGCAGCGGAAAGCATGAATCTCGAAAGACCTATGGCTACACCTTC. The rearrangement joins TRBV7-6 to TRBJ1-2; D ambiguous. The CDR3 contains 17 residues. In germline, CDR1 is SGHVS, CDR2 FNYEAQ. V was pared by 5 bases and J by 4 bases, with 23 bases between.

This clonotype was counted many times. The V and J genes are TRBV4-1 and TRBJ2-2, with D perhaps TRBD2 (7 bases). There are 14 residues in the CDR3. Germline CDR1 is MGHRA and CDR2 is YSYEKL. Trimming shortened V by 3 bases and J by 4 bases, and 9 bases separated the two germline ends. CDR3 sequence reads: CASSHAGATGELFF. In DNA, the CDR3 is TGCGCCAGCAGCCACGCGGGGGCCACCGGGGAGCTGTTTTTT.

Points on this clonotype: This may be a read error: a much more frequent sequence differs by one nucleotide. The rearrangement joins TRBV6-6 to TRBJ2-2, with D perhaps matching TRBD1 (5 bases). Germline V gene sequence: CDR1 MNHNY, CDR2 SVGAGI (reference sequence). The CDR3 covers 14 residues. For the CDR3, the DNA is TGTACCAGCAGCCGATCGTGGGGCCCCGGGGAGCTGTTTTTT. Translation gives CTSSRSWGPGELFF.

This clonotype was detected only a few times. This rearrangement joins TRBV9 to TRBJ2-1, with TRBD1 matching over 10 bases. V shed 3 bases, J shed 8 bases, and the junction held 8 bases outside the gene matches. The CDR3 covers 15 residues. Looked up from germline, CDR1 is SGDLS and CDR2 is YYNGEE. CDR3 nucleotides: TGTGCCAGCAGCGCCCCGGGACAGGGGAAGGATGAGCAGTTCTTC. Its translation is CASSAPGQGKDEQFF.